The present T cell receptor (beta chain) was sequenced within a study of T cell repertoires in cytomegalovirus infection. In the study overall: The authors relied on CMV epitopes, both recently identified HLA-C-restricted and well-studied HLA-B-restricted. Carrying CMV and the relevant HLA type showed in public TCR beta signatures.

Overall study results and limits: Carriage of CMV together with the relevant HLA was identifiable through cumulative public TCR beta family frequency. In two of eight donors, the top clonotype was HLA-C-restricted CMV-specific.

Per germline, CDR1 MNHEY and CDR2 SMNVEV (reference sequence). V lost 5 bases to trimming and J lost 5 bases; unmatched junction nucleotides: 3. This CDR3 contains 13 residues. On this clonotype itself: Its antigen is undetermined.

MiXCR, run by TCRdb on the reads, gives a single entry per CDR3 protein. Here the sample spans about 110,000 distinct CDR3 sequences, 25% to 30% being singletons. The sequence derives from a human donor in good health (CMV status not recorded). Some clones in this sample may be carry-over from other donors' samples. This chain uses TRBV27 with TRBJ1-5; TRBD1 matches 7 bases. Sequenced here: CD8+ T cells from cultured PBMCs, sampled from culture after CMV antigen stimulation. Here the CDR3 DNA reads TGTGCCAGCAGTACACAGGGGTATCAGCCCCAGCATTTT. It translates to CASSTQGYQPQHF.